These 11 T cell receptor beta chains were sequenced from one sample in a study of control samples from healthy donors and cancer patients. TCRdb's table, derived via immunoSEQ multiplex PCR, lists solely in-frame clones and lacks some. The sample has roughly 400,000 clones; more than 80% are singletons. Sequenced sample: PBMCs. The source of these receptors is a man aged 40-55 years with head and neck cancer.

This clone has only one observation. The chain joins TRBV6-2 or TRBV6-3 to TRBJ1-5; D perhaps matches TRBD1 (6 bases). CDR1 and CDR2 (germline): MNHEY, SVGEGT. The CDR3 runs to 14 residues. The germline V and J ends were trimmed by 2 bases and 7 bases, with 12 bases remaining between them. CDR3 nucleotide sequence: TGTGCCAGCAGTTACGTGGGGACAACACAGCCCCAGCATTTT. Translating it yields CASSYVGTTQPQHF.

The genes are TRBV19 and TRBJ1-4, with no clear D. V was trimmed by 4 bases and J by 8 bases, leaving 17 bases between them. Germline V gives CDR1 LNHDA, CDR2 SQIVND (reference sequence). The CDR3 has 15 amino acids. CDR3 loop: CASSTQDVGLEKLFF. CDR3 coding DNA: TGTGCCAGTAGTACGCAGGACGTTGGGTTAGAAAAACTGTTTTTT.

The gene calls are TRBV19 and TRBJ1-2, with D perhaps TRBD1 (5 bases). Germline-derived CDR1 and CDR2 are LNHDA and SQIVND (reference sequence). This CDR3 is built from 16 residues. V lost 4 bases, J lost 4 bases, and 19 bases lay in between. CDR3: CASSTKGAQGVYGYTF. CDR3 coding DNA: TGTGCCAGTAGTACCAAAGGGGCCCAGGGAGTCTATGGCTACACCTTC.

The sample holds one count of this clone. The J gene is TRBJ2-2, the V gene TRBV19; no firm D call. The CDR3 runs to 14 residues. Germline V gene data show CDR1 as LNHDA and CDR2 as SQIVND (reference sequence). V lost 3 bases to trimming and J lost 1 base, with 6 bases between them. The CDR3 is CASSIDKNTGELFF. CDR3 sequence (DNA): TGTGCCAGTAGTATTGACAAGAACACCGGGGAGCTGTTTTTT.

The chain couples TRBV9 to TRBJ2-1; 7 bases are shared with TRBD1. The germline CDR1 and CDR2 sequences are SGDLS and YYNGEE. The V gene end was trimmed by 0 bases and the J gene end by 7 bases; junction bases not matched to a gene: 4. The CDR3 extends over 14 amino acids. The CDR3: CASSVARDRNEQFF. The CDR3 region has the DNA TGTGCCAGCAGCGTAGCTAGGGACAGAAATGAGCAGTTCTTC.

The chain is built from TRBV24-1 and TRBJ2-5, with D tentatively TRBD2 (7 bases). Germline V gives CDR1 KGHDR, CDR2 SFDVKD. The CDR3 has 15 residues. V lost 1 base to trimming and J lost 6 bases, with 14 bases between them. CDR3 nucleotide sequence: TGTGCCACCAGTGATTTCGGCGGGGGCGGGAAGACCCAGTACTTC. It yields the protein CATSDFGGGGKTQYF.

This clone has only a few counts. V usage is TRBV19 and J usage is TRBJ2-1; D is perhaps TRBD1 (6 bases). CDR3 length: 15 amino acids. From germline, CDR1 is LNHDA and CDR2 SQIVND (reference sequence). The V end was cut by 8 bases, the J end by 5 bases, with 19 bases between. The CDR3 reads CASWDIQGTNNEQFF. The DNA for the CDR3 is TGTGCCAGTTGGGACATTCAGGGGACCAACAATGAGCAGTTCTTC.

This clone occurred a few times. This chain uses TRBV30 with TRBJ1-6, with D perhaps TRBD1 (5 bases). The V end lost 4 bases, the J end lost 7 bases, and 23 bases lay between the germline ends. The CDR3 length is 17 residues. CDR1 and CDR2 (germline): GTSNPN, SVGIG (reference sequence). The DNA for the CDR3 is TGTGCCTGGAAGTTCCTCCTCGGGCAGGGAGCCAATTCACCCCTCCACTTT. Amino acids: CAWKFLLGQGANSPLHF.

The chain has TRBV3-1 (or the pseudogene TRBV3-2) and TRBJ1-1; D is uncertain. There are 14 residues in the CDR3. Trimming shortened V by 1 base and J by 1 base, and 7 bases separated the two germline ends. The germline V gene encodes CDR1 LGHDT and CDR2 YNNKEL (reference sequence). CDR3 sequence reads: CASSQVPANTEAFF. The CDR3 DNA reads as TGTGCCAGCAGCCAAGTCCCAGCGAACACTGAAGCTTTCTTT.

This clone was seen a single time. The chain combines TRBV3-1 (or the pseudogene TRBV3-2) with TRBJ1-6; TRBD1 matches 8 bases. The V and J ends lost 1 base and 10 bases, in that order; junction bases with no gene match: 12. Per the germline V gene, CDR1 is LGHDT and CDR2 is YNNKEL (reference sequence). This CDR3 spans 17 amino acids. This CDR3 reads CASSQGSQDRAWSPLHF. CDR3 coding DNA: TGTGCCAGCAGCCAAGGGTCCCAGGACAGGGCTTGGTCACCCCTCCACTTT.

The chain combines TRBV5-5 with TRBJ1-5; the D gene is possibly TRBD1 (6 bases). V gave up 1 base and J gave up 7 bases, with 21 bases separating them. There are 17 residues in the CDR3. Per germline, CDR1 SGHKS and CDR2 YYEKEE (reference sequence). Here the CDR3 DNA reads TGTGCCAGCAGCTTGACAGGGACGACCAGTCGAGAGCAGCCCCAGCATTTT. Its translation: CASSLTGTTSREQPQHF.